A selection of T cell receptor beta chains follows, all from one sample in a study of control samples from healthy donors and cancer patients. Only in-frame clones appear in the TCRdb table, and some are missing; sequencing was by immunoSEQ multiplex PCR. The data show hundreds of thousands of clones, around 90% seen once. The specimen was PBMCs. The receptors originated from a middle-aged man with head and neck cancer. Each CDR3 is given with its conserved first and last residue. The order of the fields is D gene, clone size, V gene, J gene, CDR3 protein, CDR3 DNA. A D gene is named only where the DNA matches it firmly. Clone size is stated in some rows and not others, as once, few, many or a class when expanded.

NA	NA	TRBV2	TRBJ2-7	CASSEWADSEQYF	TGTGCCAGCAGTGAATGGGCAGACAGCGAGCAGTACTTC
TRBD1	NA	TRBV28	TRBJ1-2	CASSVQGARSYGYTF	TGTGCCAGCAGTGTCCAGGGGGCGAGGTCCTATGGCTACACCTTC
NA	NA	TRBV20-1	TRBJ1-1	CSASRGQSAAFF	TGCAGTGCTAGTCGTGGACAGAGTGCAGCTTTCTTT
NA	once	TRBV7-6	TRBJ1-2	CASSFTSGQLSNYGYTF	TGTGCCAGCAGCTTTACATCGGGACAACTTTCTAACTATGGCTACACCTTC
NA	NA	TRBV27	TRBJ1-4	CASKRSLNEKLFF	TGTGCCAGCAAAAGAAGCCTAAATGAAAAACTGTTTTTT
NA	NA	TRBV19	TRBJ2-7	CASSPGLSYEQYF	TGTGCCAGTAGTCCGGGCCTCTCCTACGAGCAGTACTTC
NA	NA	TRBV9	TRBJ1-3	CASSEQYGNTIYF	TGTGCCAGCAGCGAACAATATGGAAACACCATATATTTT
NA	NA	TRBV27	TRBJ2-7	CASSLQGDEQYF	TGTGCCAGCAGTTTACAGGGAGACGAGCAGTACTTC
NA	NA	TRBV6-2/TRBV6-3	TRBJ1-4	CASSDRDPPTEKLFF	TGTGCCAGCAGTGACCGGGATCCCCCGACGGAAAAACTGTTTTTT
NA	NA	TRBV28	TRBJ2-7	CASSGTRQPSSYEQYF	TGTGCCAGCAGTGGGACCCGACAGCCAAGCTCCTACGAGCAGTACTTC
TRBD1	NA	TRBV9	TRBJ1-3	CASSLQTGSSGNTIYF	TGTGCCAGCAGCCTCCAGACAGGGAGCTCTGGAAACACCATATATTTT
TRBD1	NA	TRBV5-6	TRBJ1-5	CASSQTGRSNQPQHF	TGTGCCAGCAGCCAGACAGGGAGGTCCAATCAGCCCCAGCATTTT
NA	NA	TRBV19	TRBJ1-6	CASSIVPGSNSPLHF	TGTGCCAGTAGTATAGTCCCAGGCTCTAATTCACCCCTCCACTTT
TRBD1	once	TRBV14	TRBJ2-3	CASSRTGEIRADTQYF	TGTGCCAGCAGCAGGACAGGGGAAATCCGTGCAGATACGCAGTATTTT
NA	NA	TRBV27	TRBJ1-5	CASSLGGVGQPQHF	TGTGCCAGCAGCCTCGGGGGCGTGGGTCAGCCCCAGCATTTT
NA	NA	TRBV5-5	TRBJ1-1	CASSWTAALDTEAFF	TGTGCCAGCAGCTGGACGGCCGCCCTCGACACTGAAGCTTTCTTT
TRBD1	NA	TRBV7-8	TRBJ2-3	CASSLAGQGASDTQYF	TGTGCCAGCAGCTTAGCGGGACAGGGGGCGAGTGATACGCAGTATTTT
TRBD1	NA	TRBV24-1	TRBJ1-2	CATSDPDRARGYTF	TGTGCCACCAGTGACCCCGACAGGGCGCGGGGCTACACCTTC
NA	NA	TRBV28	TRBJ2-3	CASTGVVDTQYF	TGTGCCAGCACCGGGGTAGTTGATACGCAGTATTTT
TRBD2	NA	TRBV23-1	TRBJ2-7	CASSQPTSGSSDEQYF	TGCGCCAGCAGTCAACCGACTAGCGGGAGTAGTGACGAGCAGTACTTC
NA	NA	TRBV28	TRBJ1-4	CASSLWTATNEKLFF	TGTGCCAGCAGTTTGTGGACAGCAACTAATGAAAAACTGTTTTTT
TRBD1	NA	TRBV28	TRBJ2-3	CASSSPGTGITDTQYF	TGTGCCAGCAGTTCTCCCGGGACAGGGATCACAGATACGCAGTATTTT
TRBD2	NA	TRBV4-3	TRBJ2-3	CASSQDRRSGVGTDTQYF	TGCGCCAGCAGCCAAGATCGTCGTAGCGGGGTTGGCACAGATACGCAGTATTTT
NA	NA	TRBV7-3	TRBJ2-1	CASSPERASYNEQFF	TGTGCCAGCAGCCCTGAGCGGGCCTCCTACAATGAGCAGTTCTTC
NA	NA	TRBV30	TRBJ1-5	CAWSVLNGNQPQHF	TGTGCCTGGAGTGTACTTAACGGAAATCAGCCCCAGCATTTT
NA	NA	TRBV5-1	TRBJ2-1	CASSLVSDLFSYNEQFF	TGCGCCAGCAGCTTGGTTAGCGACCTCTTTTCCTACAATGAGCAGTTCTTC
NA	once	TRBV5-1	TRBJ1-1	CASSLPSMNTEAFF	TGCGCCAGCAGCTTGCCTAGTATGAACACTGAAGCTTTCTTT
TRBD2	NA	TRBV5-8	TRBJ2-3	CASSLGLAGDTQYF	TGTGCCAGCAGCTTGGGACTAGCGGGAGATACGCAGTATTTT
NA	NA	TRBV9	TRBJ1-5	CASSAEGGLQPQHF	TGTGCCAGCAGCGCGGAGGGGGGGCTGCAGCCCCAGCATTTT
NA	NA	TRBV7-6	TRBJ2-1	CASSLAGAEYNEQFF	TGTGCCAGCAGCTTAGCCGGGGCCGAATACAATGAGCAGTTCTTC
NA	NA	TRBV28	TRBJ1-2	CATHTPFERSGYTF	TGTGCCACACATACACCTTTCGAGCGCTCTGGCTACACCTTC
NA	NA	TRBV5-1	TRBJ2-5	CASSLGRTGETQYF	TGCGCCAGCAGCTTGGGCCGTACGGGTGAGACCCAGTACTTC
NA	NA	TRBV27	TRBJ1-3	CASSSTAQGPIYF	TGTGCCAGCAGTTCCACCGCTCAAGGCCCCATATATTTT
TRBD1	NA	TRBV9	TRBJ1-2	CASSAGTGGTYGYTF	TGTGCCAGCAGCGCCGGAACAGGGGGCACCTATGGCTACACCTTC
TRBD2	NA	TRBV3-1/TRBV3-2	TRBJ2-2	CASSQDKGLAGGWTGELFF	TGTGCCAGCAGCCAAGATAAGGGACTAGCGGGAGGATGGACCGGGGAGCTGTTTTTT
TRBD1	NA	TRBV7-9	TRBJ2-5	CASSRWDRQETQYF	TGTGCCAGCAGCCGATGGGACAGACAAGAGACCCAGTACTTC